These T cell receptor beta chains were read from a single sample in a study of T cell responses to AZD1222 COVID-19 vaccine. The data were produced by immunoSEQ multiplex PCR, yet TCRdb's version contains in-frame clones alone and is incomplete. The table shows under 200,000 clones, with more than 80% occurring only once. The sequences come from peripheral blood, collected on day 0 of AZD1222 vaccination. These receptors were taken from an adult in good health. The CDR3 runs from the conserved cysteine through the conserved F or W. Each record gives: CDR3 protein, CDR3 DNA, D gene, clone size, V gene, J gene. D genes are given only for firm matches. Rows may omit the clone size; those that give it use once, few, many or a size class.

CDR3aa: CASSIPGLPYGYTF
CDR3nt: TGTGCCAGTAGTATCCCGGGGCTCCCCTATGGCTACACCTTC
d_gene: NA
abundance: NA
v_gene: TRBV19
j_gene: TRBJ1-2

CDR3aa: CASSRRQGAGTEAFF
CDR3nt: TGCGCCAGCAGCCGTAGACAGGGGGCAGGCACTGAAGCTTTCTTT
d_gene: TRBD1
abundance: NA
v_gene: TRBV5-1
j_gene: TRBJ1-1

CDR3aa: CASSFGGGGYGYTF
CDR3nt: TGTGCCAGCAGTTTCGGGGGGGGAGGCTATGGCTACACCTTC
d_gene: NA
abundance: once
v_gene: TRBV28
j_gene: TRBJ1-2

CDR3aa: CASSYGFRGVYEQYF
CDR3nt: TGTGCCAGCAGTTACGGTTTCAGGGGGGTCTACGAGCAGTACTTC
d_gene: NA
abundance: NA
v_gene: TRBV6-5
j_gene: TRBJ2-7

CDR3aa: CASSLVSGLAGYEQYF
CDR3nt: TGTGCCAGCAGCTTGGTATCGGGACTAGCCGGCTACGAGCAGTACTTC
d_gene: TRBD2
abundance: few
v_gene: TRBV7-9
j_gene: TRBJ2-7

CDR3aa: CASSLGGGKNTIYF
CDR3nt: TGTGCCAGCAGTTTGGGGGGGGGTAAGAACACCATATATTTT
d_gene: NA
abundance: few
v_gene: TRBV27
j_gene: TRBJ1-3

CDR3aa: CASSPRIPGQGNEKLFF
CDR3nt: TGTGCCAGCTCACCACGGATTCCGGGACAGGGTAATGAAAAACTGTTTTTT
d_gene: TRBD1
abundance: NA
v_gene: TRBV18
j_gene: TRBJ1-4

CDR3aa: CSASRGSATGELFF
CDR3nt: TGCAGTGCTAGTCGCGGGAGCGCTACCGGGGAGCTGTTTTTT
d_gene: TRBD2
abundance: NA
v_gene: TRBV20-1
j_gene: TRBJ2-2

CDR3aa: CAISFGFEQYF
CDR3nt: TGTGCCATCAGTTTCGGGTTCGAGCAGTACTTC
d_gene: NA
abundance: NA
v_gene: TRBV10-3
j_gene: TRBJ2-7

CDR3aa: CASSQGRNQPQHF
CDR3nt: TGTGCCAGCTCCCAGGGGCGCAATCAGCCCCAGCATTTT
d_gene: NA
abundance: NA
v_gene: TRBV18
j_gene: TRBJ1-5

CDR3aa: CASSPGQEYLYEQYF
CDR3nt: TGCGCCAGCAGCCCCGGACAGGAGTACCTCTACGAGCAGTACTTC
d_gene: TRBD1
abundance: NA
v_gene: TRBV5-1
j_gene: TRBJ2-7

CDR3aa: CASYSSYEQYF
CDR3nt: TGTGCCAGCTATAGCTCCTACGAGCAGTACTTC
d_gene: NA
abundance: NA
v_gene: TRBV27
j_gene: TRBJ2-7

CDR3aa: CASSLTSVVLGEQYF
CDR3nt: TGTGCCAGCAGTCTTACTAGCGTGGTGTTAGGCGAGCAGTACTTC
d_gene: TRBD2
abundance: NA
v_gene: TRBV14
j_gene: TRBJ2-7

CDR3aa: CASSPWNSYEQYF
CDR3nt: TGTGCCAGCTCACCATGGAACTCCTACGAGCAGTACTTC
d_gene: NA
abundance: NA
v_gene: TRBV18
j_gene: TRBJ2-7

CDR3aa: CASSSDRGLGYTF
CDR3nt: TGTGCCAGCAGCTCGGACAGGGGGCTTGGCTACACCTTC
d_gene: TRBD1
abundance: once
v_gene: TRBV11-2
j_gene: TRBJ1-2

CDR3aa: CASSAGVSGETQYF
CDR3nt: TGTGCCAGCAGCGCCGGGGTATCGGGTGAGACCCAGTACTTC
d_gene: NA
abundance: NA
v_gene: TRBV5-6
j_gene: TRBJ2-5